The source of this T cell receptor (beta chain) is a study of CD8+ T cells in alopecia areata. Study results and limitations: Mouse data revealed clearer TCR sharing than patient data did, a gap possibly tied to HLA.

This clone was seen a handful of times. Antigen unknown. The treatment was: oral pan-JAK inhibitor, 5-10 mg twice daily. PBMCs yielded sorted CD4+ and CD8+ T cells. TCR sequencing used cDNA made by reverse transcription of extracted RNA. Some clones are missing from TCRdb's copy, which holds only in-frame ones; the method was immunoSEQ multiplex PCR. This sample has roughly 180,000 clones, with about three fifths found just once. This receptor was obtained from a human donor with alopecia areata. The input for sequencing was CD4+ T cells sorted from blood, taken at week 4, from a patient treated with tofacitinib.

The CDR3 coding sequence is TGTGCCAGCTCACTAACTTCCACTGAAGCTTTCTTT. Protein product: CASSLTSTEAFF. The rearrangement uses TRBV18 and TRBJ1-1; D is uncertain. The V end lost 4 bases, the J end lost 4 bases, and 7 bases lay between the germline ends. The CDR3 has 12 residues. CDR1 is KGHSH, CDR2 LQKENI, per germline.